This entry is about one T cell receptor (beta chain). PCRs each included synthetic TCR analog templates spiked in. TCRdb's copy holds only in-frame clones and misses some; the assay was immunoSEQ multiplex PCR. Of about 51,000 clones in the sample, more than 75% were seen once. CDR1 is SGHKS and CDR2 is YYEKEE in the germline V gene (reference sequence). After removal of 3 bases from V and 3 bases from J, the junction contained 5 bases not matched to a gene. This CDR3 has 16 amino acids. The source of the sample is a study of PD-L1 blockade in urothelial cancer. Study-level information: Blood was subjected to analysis at 3 weeks (second dose) and 6 weeks following treatment start.

Indicated time point: peripheral blood 6 weeks after treatment start. The patients had locally advanced or metastatic urothelial carcinoma. The study collected 1 to 8 samples per patient, pretreatment and on-treatment. This chain connects TRBV5-5 to TRBJ2-7; 14 positions match TRBD2. This clonotype was sampled from a man aged 55-75 years with urothelial cancer. The source was PBMCs, collected around atezolizumab (anti-PD-L1) treatment. DNA of the CDR3: TGTGCCAGCAGCTACGGGACTAGCGGGAGAATCTACGAGCAGTACTTC. The encoded protein is CASSYGTSGRIYEQYF.